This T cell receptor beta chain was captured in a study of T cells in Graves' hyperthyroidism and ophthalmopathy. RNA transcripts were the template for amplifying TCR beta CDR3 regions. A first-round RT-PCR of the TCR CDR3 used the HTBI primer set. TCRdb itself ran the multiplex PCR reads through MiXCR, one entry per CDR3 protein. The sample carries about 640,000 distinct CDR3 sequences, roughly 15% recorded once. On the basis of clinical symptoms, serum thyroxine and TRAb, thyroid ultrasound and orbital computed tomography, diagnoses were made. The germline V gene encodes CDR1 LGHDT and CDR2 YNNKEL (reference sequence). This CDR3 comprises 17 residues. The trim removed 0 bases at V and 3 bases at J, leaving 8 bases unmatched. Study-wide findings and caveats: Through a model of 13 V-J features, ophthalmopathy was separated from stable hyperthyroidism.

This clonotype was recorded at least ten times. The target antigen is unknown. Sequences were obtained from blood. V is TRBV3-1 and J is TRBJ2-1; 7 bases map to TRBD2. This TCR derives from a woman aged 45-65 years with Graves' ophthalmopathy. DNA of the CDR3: TGTGCCAGCAGCCAAGAAATAGGTCTAGCGGTCTACAATGAGCAGTTCTTC. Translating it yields CASSQEIGLAVYNEQFF.